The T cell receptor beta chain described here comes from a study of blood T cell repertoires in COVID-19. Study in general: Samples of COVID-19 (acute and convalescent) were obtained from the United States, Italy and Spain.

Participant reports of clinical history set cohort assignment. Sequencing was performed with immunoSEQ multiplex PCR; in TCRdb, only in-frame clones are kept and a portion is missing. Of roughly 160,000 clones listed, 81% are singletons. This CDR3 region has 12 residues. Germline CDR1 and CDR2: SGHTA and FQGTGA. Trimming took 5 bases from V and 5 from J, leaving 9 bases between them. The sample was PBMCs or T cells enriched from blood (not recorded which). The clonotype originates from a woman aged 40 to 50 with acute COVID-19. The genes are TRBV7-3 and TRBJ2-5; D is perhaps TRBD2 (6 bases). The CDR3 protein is CASSLRGETQYF. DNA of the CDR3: TGTGCCAGCAGCCTCCGGGGGGAGACCCAGTACTTC. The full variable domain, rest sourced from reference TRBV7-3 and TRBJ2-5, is GAGVSQTPSNKVTEKGKYVELRCDPISGHTALYWYRQSLGQGPEFLIYFQGTGAADDSGLPNDRFFAVRPEGSVSTLKIQRTERGDSAVYLCASSLRGETQYFGPGTRLLVL.